Following are 10 T cell receptor beta chains from one sample sequenced in a study of CD4 T cells in relation to SARS-CoV-2 and coronaviruses. These TCRs' antigens remain unknown. Sequenced by immunoSEQ multiplex PCR; TCRdb stores in-frame clones only, minus some. Among about 19,000 clones listed, around four fifths were seen once. Unexposed donor CD4+ T cells date from 2011-2018, before the COVID-19 pandemic. Isolation of CD4+ T cells took place after about eleven days in culture. The sample taken for sequencing was CD4+ T cells from PBMCs, cultured in vitro. The receptors here all came from a human donor in good health.

The chain has TRBV10-3 and TRBJ2-7; D not resolved. V gave up 0 bases and J gave up 2 bases, with 11 bases separating them. Per the germline V gene, CDR1 is ENHRY and CDR2 is SYGVKD. The CDR3 sequence is 15 residues long. The CDR3 DNA is TGTGCCATCAGTGAGTCGCCTGGCGGCACCTACGAGCAGTACTTC. This codes for CAISESPGGTYEQYF.

The rearrangement joins TRBV6-5 to TRBJ2-6; D unclear. The CDR3 consists of 15 residues. Looked up from germline, CDR1 is MNHEY and CDR2 is SVGAGI. V gave up 2 bases and J gave up 1 base, with 6 bases separating them. DNA of the CDR3: TGTGCCAGCAGTTACGTTGGTTCTGGGGCCAACGTCCTGACTTTC. As protein: CASSYVGSGANVLTF.

In this sample, this clone turned up once. V gene TRBV7-2 combines with J gene TRBJ2-1; D unclear. V gave up 0 bases and J gave up 9 bases, with 9 bases separating them. Germline assignment: CDR1 SGHTA and CDR2 FQGNSA. The CDR3 is made up of 13 amino acids. The CDR3 here is CASSLAVVAEQFF. The CDR3 DNA is TGTGCCAGCAGCTTAGCTGTAGTGGCTGAGCAGTTCTTC.

The V and J genes are TRBV15 and TRBJ2-5, with 10 bases fitting TRBD1. V dropped 3 bases and J dropped 2; count of bases not matched to a gene: 3. Germline V CDR1 and CDR2: LNHNV, YYDKDF (reference sequence). The CDR3 extends over 15 amino acids. CDR3 bases: TGTGCCACCAGCAGCCGGGACAGGGGACAAGAGACCCAGTACTTC. Its protein is CATSSRDRGQETQYF.

The chain recombines TRBV4-1 with TRBJ1-2; TRBD1 matches 8 bases. Trimming took 6 bases from V and 1 from J; bases not matched to a gene: 10. This CDR3 is 16 amino acids long. Germline V CDR1 and CDR2: MGHRA, YSYEKL. The CDR3 spells CASSGQGGEINYGYTF. DNA for the CDR3: TGCGCCAGCAGTGGACAGGGAGGTGAGATTAACTATGGCTACACCTTC.

The chain uses TRBV5-5 and TRBJ1-5, with D uncertain. The germline gives CDR1 SGHKS, CDR2 YYEKEE (reference sequence). The V and J ends lost 2 bases and 0 bases respectively, with 9 bases between them. This CDR3 region has 15 residues. The CDR3 is CASSFRSDSNQPQHF. The CDR3, as DNA: TGTGCCAGCAGCTTCCGTTCGGATAGCAATCAGCCCCAGCATTTT.

This chain uses TRBV7-8 with TRBJ1-4; maybe TRBD1 (6 bases). V lost 0 bases to trimming and J lost 8 bases, with 16 bases between them. The CDR3 contains 16 residues. Germline V lookup: CDR1 SGHVS, CDR2 FQNEAQ. This CDR3 reads CASSLALQGLGEKLFF. As DNA, the CDR3 is TGTGCCAGCAGCTTAGCGCTTCAGGGGCTGGGGGAAAAACTGTTTTTT.

Only one count was recorded for this clone. V and J are TRBV29-1 and TRBJ2-7; D might be TRBD2 (5 bases). The CDR3 runs to 10 residues. Trimming pared 4 bases from V and 7 bases from J, leaving 8 bases between. From germline, CDR1 is SQVTM and CDR2 ANQGSEA. The CDR3 coding sequence is TGCAGCGTTGGTTCGGGGGAGCAGTACTTC. This sequence encodes CSVGSGEQYF.

This chain uses TRBV12-3 or TRBV12-4 with TRBJ2-2; D unresolved. V was trimmed by 3 bases and J by 6 bases, leaving 2 bases between them. The CDR3 has 11 residues. The CDR3 reads CASSFSGELFF. CDR3 coding DNA: TGTGCCAGCAGTTTTTCCGGGGAGCTGTTTTTT.

The chain carries TRBV19 and TRBJ1-1; the D is unclear. The CDR3 sequence is 15 residues long. CDR1 and CDR2 (germline): LNHDA, SQIVND (reference sequence). Trimming left V 3 bases short and J 4 bases short, with 15 bases between. CDR3 sequence reads: CASSIVAGLGTEAFF. CDR3 sequence (DNA): TGTGCCAGTAGTATTGTGGCAGGCTTGGGCACTGAAGCTTTCTTT.